These 20 T cell receptor beta chains share one sample of origin, sequenced in a study of T cells in Graves' hyperthyroidism and ophthalmopathy. There were TCR beta CDR3 regions amplified from RNA transcripts. Researchers ran a first-round RT-PCR on the TCR CDR3 using the HTBI primer set. TCRdb re-analysed the multiplex PCR reads in MiXCR, keeping a single row per CDR3 protein. The data show 610,000 or so distinct CDR3 sequences, around 46% seen once. Material: peripheral blood or thyroid tissue (not recorded which). These TCRs come from a woman aged 18 to 35 with Graves' hyperthyroidism.

The chain is built from TRBV19 and TRBJ1-4; D is uncertain. V lost 6 bases, J lost 6 bases, and 14 bases lay in between. The germline CDR1 and CDR2 sequences are LNHDA and SQIVND (reference sequence). The CDR3 extends over 14 amino acids. CDR3 sequence: CASRGDAGHEKLFF. In nucleotides, the CDR3 is TGTGCCAGTAGGGGAGACGCAGGACATGAAAAACTGTTTTTT.

In its sample, this clonotype was seen many times. The J gene is TRBJ1-5, the V gene TRBV12-3 or TRBV12-4, with D perhaps matching TRBD1 (5 bases). The CDR3 consists of 13 residues. Trimming cost V 4 bases and J 5 bases, with 9 bases left between them. CDR3 amino acids: CASSYQGDQPQHF. The CDR3 DNA reads TGTGCCAGCAGTTACCAGGGAGATCAGCCCCAGCATTTT.

This clonotype appeared a single time. A clone one base away is much larger, so this may be a read error. The J gene is TRBJ2-5, the V gene TRBV9, with unresolved D. Germline values: CDR1 SGDLS, CDR2 YYNGEE. CDR3 length equals 12 residues. The CDR3 sequence is CANSATEAPQYF. CDR3 coding DNA: TGTGCCAACAGCGCCACTGAGGCCCCGCAGTACTTC.

This clonotype was observed a handful of times. The CDR3 sequence is CATSRLAGSYTF. The DNA for the CDR3 is TGTGCCACCAGCAGACTAGCGGGCTCCTACACCTTC. The chain recombines TRBV15 with TRBJ1-2; no definite D call. Trimming shortened V by 2 bases and J by 10 bases, and 11 bases separated the two germline ends. Germline CDR1 is LNHNV and CDR2 is YYDKDF (reference sequence). The CDR3 consists of 12 residues.

The chain combines TRBV4-1 with TRBJ2-1, with 7 bases identical to TRBD2. The CDR3 covers 15 residues. The V gene end was trimmed by 0 bases and the J gene end by 5 bases; junction bases not matched to a gene: 4. The germline gives CDR1 MGHRA, CDR2 YSYEKL. CDR3 protein: CASSQERERNNEQFF. CDR3 in DNA: TGCGCCAGCAGCCAAGAGCGGGAGCGCAACAATGAGCAGTTCTTC.

This rearrangement joins TRBV19 to TRBJ1-2; D is possibly TRBD1 (6 bases). The CDR3 runs 15 residues. The germline V gene encodes CDR1 LNHDA and CDR2 SQIVND (reference sequence). The V and J ends lost 6 bases and 6 bases respectively, with 20 bases between them. The CDR3 reads CASSLAGALSDGYTF. CDR3 coding DNA: TGTGCCAGTAGCCTAGCGGGGGCTCTGTCAGATGGCTACACCTTC. The whole variable domain, filled in from reference TRBV19 and TRBJ1-2, reads DGGITQSPKYLFRKEGQNVTLSCEQNLNHDAMYWYRQDPGQGLRLIYYSQIVNDFQKGDIAEGYSVSREKKESFPLTVTSAQKNPTAFYLCASSLAGALSDGYTFGSGTRLTVV.

The rearrangement joins TRBV7-6 to TRBJ2-7; the D is unclear. The CDR3 has 10 amino acids. V gave up 5 bases and J gave up 9 bases, with 8 bases separating them. The V gene's germline CDR1 is SGHVS and CDR2 FNYEAQ. The CDR3 DNA reads TGTGCCAGCAGCCCATTAGGGCAGTACTTC. This encodes CASSPLGQYF.

There are many counts of this clonotype. V and J are TRBV7-6 and TRBJ1-1; 7 bases are shared with TRBD1. Germline V CDR1 and CDR2: SGHVS, FNYEAQ. The J segment lost 10 bases and the V segment lost 0 bases, leaving 17 bases of the junction unmatched. This CDR3 has 17 residues. The CDR3 DNA sequence: TGTGCCAGCAGCTTAGCTTACCAGGGGGTAACCTCTCGTAGAGCTTTCTTT. Its protein is CASSLAYQGVTSRRAFF.

The chain links TRBV6-6 to TRBJ1-1; perhaps TRBD1 as D (6 bases). In germline, CDR1 is MNHNY, CDR2 SVGAGI (reference sequence). With 2 bases removed from V and 3 bases from J, the gap between germline ends came to 19 bases. The CDR3 is 17 residues long. As DNA, the CDR3 is TGTGCCAGCAGTTACAATAGGGACACCCCGGGAGACACTGAAGCTTTCTTT. This sequence encodes CASSYNRDTPGDTEAFF.

The V call is TRBV29-1, the J call TRBJ2-2; 9 bases map to TRBD1. Germline V CDR1 and CDR2: SQVTM, ANQGSEA. This CDR3 is 14 amino acids long. V lost 1 base, J lost 3 bases, and 0 bases stayed unmatched. The CDR3 nucleotides read TGCAGCGTTGAAGGGACAGGGGACACCGGGGAGCTGTTTTTT. Its protein is CSVEGTGDTGELFF.

This clonotype came up once. This rearrangement joins TRBV25-1 to TRBJ1-1; D is uncertain. The germline V and J ends were trimmed by 4 bases and 0 bases, with 9 bases remaining between them. Germline CDR1 and CDR2: MGHDK and SYGVNS. This CDR3 contains 14 residues. CDR3 protein: CASSAKRLNTEAFF. CDR3 nucleotide sequence: TGTGCCAGCAGTGCTAAACGGTTGAACACTGAAGCTTTCTTT.

The CDR3 DNA follows: TGCAGTGCTAGAGATTTAGACACCGGCGTAGACGAGCAGTACTTC. The encoded protein is CSARDLDTGVDEQYF. The rearrangement joins TRBV20-1 to TRBJ2-7; D not resolved. Germline V gives CDR1 DFQATT, CDR2 SNEGSKA (reference sequence). V was trimmed by 0 bases and J by 5 bases, leaving 17 bases between them. The CDR3 is 15 residues long.

This clonotype has ten or more counts. The V gene is TRBV2, the J gene TRBJ2-7; 11 bases line up with TRBD2. The J call is uncertain, as TRBJ2-1 better fits the DNA end. Germline CDR1 SNHLY, CDR2 FYNNEI. CDR3 length: 15 residues. The CDR3 region has the DNA TGTGCCAGCAGTGAAGAGACTAGCGGGATTGGTGAGCAGTTCTTC. Amino acid sequence: CASSEETSGIGEQFF.

This chain connects TRBV20-1 to TRBJ1-2; 10 positions agree with TRBD1. V was clipped by 8 bases and J by 1 base; unmatched bases: 10. Germline CDR1 is DFQATT and CDR2 is SNEGSKA (reference sequence). The CDR3 spans 15 residues. CDR3 bases: TGCAGTTCGAAAAGAGGACAGGGGGATAACTATGGCTACACCTTC. Encoded protein: CSSKRGQGDNYGYTF.

Ten or more counts support this clonotype. The chain is built from TRBV5-4 and TRBJ2-7, with 7 bases matching TRBD1. The CDR3 is 16 amino acids. V gave up 5 bases and J gave up 0 bases; unmatched junction bases: 11. Germline lookup yields CDR1 SGHNT and CDR2 YYREEE (reference sequence). CDR3 nucleotides: TGTGCCAGCAGACCAATAGGGACAGCCCACTCCTACGAGCAGTACTTC. Encoded protein: CASRPIGTAHSYEQYF.

This clonotype was recorded at least ten times. The gene calls are TRBV4-1 and TRBJ2-7, with 8 bases fitting TRBD1. In germline, CDR1 is MGHRA, CDR2 YSYEKL. The V gene end was trimmed by 1 base and the J gene end by 6 bases; junction bases not matched to a gene: 8. This CDR3 contains 15 residues. CDR3 nucleotide sequence: TGCGCCAGCAGCCAAGGGACAGGGTTTATGCGCGAGCAGTACTTC. Its protein product is CASSQGTGFMREQYF.

The chain couples TRBV5-1 to TRBJ1-1; D may be TRBD1 (5 bases). The ends were cut back, 4 bases at V and 11 bases at J, with 24 bases in the middle. Germline CDR1 reads SGHRS; CDR2 reads YFSETQ. The CDR3 consists of 15 residues. The CDR3 DNA follows: TGCGCCAGCAGCCCAGACCCCGGGACGGCGACGTACGCTTTCTTT. Translation gives CASSPDPGTATYAFF.

For this clonotype: This may come from a read error, since a much larger clone is one base off. In this CDR3 the conserved last residue, phenylalanine or tryptophan, is missing, so a read error is likely. This chain links TRBV7-8 with TRBJ2-7; perhaps TRBD1 as D (6 bases). The CDR3 runs 14 residues. With 3 bases removed from V and 3 bases from J, the gap between germline ends came to 12 bases. Germline V CDR1 and CDR2: SGHVS, FQNEAQ. In DNA form, the CDR3 reads TGTGCCAGCAGCTTGGGACACTCGAACTACGAGCAGTACCTC. It specifies CASSLGHSNYEQYL.

The V gene is TRBV2, the J gene TRBJ1-1; D is unresolved. V gave up 5 bases and J gave up 1 base, with 11 bases separating them. From germline, CDR1 is SNHLY and CDR2 FYNNEI. CDR3 length equals 14 residues. The CDR3 region has the DNA TGTGCCAGCAGTTCCCCAGGCAAGAACACTGAAGCTTTCTTT. Translating it yields CASSSPGKNTEAFF.

The genes are TRBV7-7 and TRBJ2-3; TRBD2 matches at 16 bases. In germline, CDR1 is SSHAT, CDR2 FNYEAQ (reference sequence). V trimming: 3 bases; J trimming: 1 base; junction bases outside the gene matches: 7. The CDR3 covers 19 residues. For the CDR3, the DNA is TGTGCCAGCAGCTTGGGGACTAGCGGGAGGGCCATGGGCACAGATACGCAGTATTTT. Translated, it gives CASSLGTSGRAMGTDTQYF.